This TCR beta chain originates from a study of T cell responses to AZD1222 COVID-19 vaccine. Findings and limits, study-wide: Targeting of unmutated variant regions was reportedly seen in nearly half of spike-specific TCRs. The study sampled repertoires only after the peak T cell response. Only a handful of AZD1222 recipients were seropositive at baseline. Spike-specific TCR breadth and depth rose after two AZD1222 doses.

On this clone itself: What it binds is not known.

The repertoire was sequenced with immunoSEQ multiplex PCR; TCRdb's copy has only in-frame clones and lacks some. The sample lists 65,000 to 85,000 clones, approximately 81% seen once, with 21% in the top ten. In germline, CDR1 is SEHNR, CDR2 FQNEAQ (reference sequence). V lost 0 bases, J lost 2 bases, and 7 bases lay in between. The CDR3 spans 14 residues. The chain couples TRBV7-9 to TRBJ1-2; D not resolved. The starting material was peripheral blood, obtained on day 0 of AZD1222 vaccination. This sequence was found in an adult in good health. The CDR3 here is CASSLAGMNYGYTF. DNA for the CDR3: TGTGCCAGCAGCTTAGCGGGGATGAACTATGGCTACACCTTC.